The entry below gives a single T cell receptor beta chain sequence along with its context. These data belong to a study of blood T cell repertoires in COVID-19. The overall study: Acute-phase and convalescent COVID-19 samples originated in the United States, Italy and Spain. The cDNA or gDNA used as material had been derived from T cells, B-cell-depleted T cells, or PBMCs.

V lost 5 bases to trimming and J lost 5 bases, with 17 bases between them. CDR1 SGHKS and CDR2 YYEKEE come from the germline V gene (reference sequence). The CDR3 contains 15 residues. Study processing details: Amplifying reference gene primers gave estimates of nucleated cell counts. Profiling relied on immunoSEQ multiplex PCR, and the TCRdb table lists in-frame clones only, not all of them. V and J calls and clone size follow that table, whereas D and trimming were derived from the DNA. Among 60,000 to 70,000 clones listed, roughly 81% were seen once. This receptor was obtained from a man older than 75 with acute or convalescent COVID-19. What was sequenced was peripheral blood. The V and J genes are TRBV5-5 and TRBJ1-5; D possibly corresponds to TRBD1 (5 bases). CDR3 nucleotide sequence: TGTGCCAGCAGTCGTGTTGGGGGGAGGGATCAGCCCCAGCATTTT. This gives the protein CASSRVGGRDQPQHF.